The 21 T cell receptor beta chains below all came from one sample that was sequenced in a study of blood T cell repertoires in COVID-19. Repertoires were generated with immunoSEQ multiplex PCR, while TCRdb's copy carries only in-frame clones and drops some. The sample records 350,000 to 400,000 clones, about 89% being singletons. Sample: PBMCs or T cells enriched from blood (not recorded which). These receptors came from a man aged 35 to 55 in a cohort exposed to, infected with or recovered from COVID-19 (not recorded which).

This clone has only one observation. This chain connects TRBV5-1 to TRBJ1-6; TRBD1 matches at 7 bases. The CDR3 is made up of 15 amino acids. The germline CDR1 and CDR2 sequences are SGHRS and YFSETQ. The V segment lost 4 bases and the J segment 5 bases; nucleotides outside the gene matches: 6. CDR3 amino acids: CASSATGQNNSPLHF. The CDR3 coding sequence is TGCGCCAGCAGCGCTACGGGACAGAATAATTCACCCCTCCACTTT.

The V call is TRBV27, the J call TRBJ2-1; 11 bases agree with TRBD2. Germline V gives CDR1 MNHEY, CDR2 SMNVEV (reference sequence). With V trimmed by 8 bases and J by 5 bases, 5 bases remained unmatched. The CDR3 loop spans 14 amino acids. The CDR3 bases are TGTGCCAGCGGAAAGACTAGCGGGGACAATGAGCAGTTCTTC. It specifies CASGKTSGDNEQFF.

The genes are TRBV30 and TRBJ2-6, with D maybe TRBD2 (5 bases). CDR3 length: 15 residues. V lost 8 bases and J lost 1, with 15 bases in between. The V gene's germline CDR1 is GTSNPN and CDR2 SVGIG (reference sequence). CDR3: CAVQIGISGANVLTF. CDR3 DNA: TGTGCCGTACAAATCGGGATTTCTGGGGCCAACGTCCTGACTTTC.

V usage is TRBV6-5 and J usage is TRBJ1-4; a possible D gene is TRBD1 (5 bases). CDR3 length: 14 residues. Germline V lookup: CDR1 MNHEY, CDR2 SVGAGI. Trimming pared 6 bases from V and 8 bases from J, leaving 16 bases between. The CDR3: CASRSDSGAEKLFF. Here the CDR3 DNA reads TGTGCCAGCAGATCCGACAGTGGGGCCGAAAAACTGTTTTTT.

The CDR3 sequence is CSVAPPNEQFF. The CDR3 nucleotides are TGCAGCGTTGCCCCCCCAAATGAGCAGTTCTTC. J is TRBJ2-1 and V is TRBV29-1; D ambiguous. The CDR3 is 11 residues long. Germline CDR1 reads SQVTM; CDR2 reads ANQGSEA. V lost 4 bases to trimming and J lost 7 bases, with 8 bases between them.

This sequence joins TRBV28 and TRBJ2-1; 8 bases match TRBD2. Germline V gene data show CDR1 as MDHEN and CDR2 as SYDVKM. The length of the CDR3 is 16 residues. V trimming: 3 bases; J trimming: 2 bases; junction bases outside the gene matches: 6. This chain's CDR3 is CASSFGGERTYNEQFF. In nucleotides, the CDR3 is TGTGCCAGCAGTTTCGGGGGGGAGAGGACCTACAATGAGCAGTTCTTC.

This chain connects TRBV27 to TRBJ2-1; tentative D call: TRBD2 (5 bases). Per germline, CDR1 MNHEY and CDR2 SMNVEV (reference sequence). Trimming pared 2 bases from V and 7 bases from J, leaving 21 bases between. The CDR3 runs to 17 residues. CDR3 loop: CASSLLLRRAGLNEQFF. The CDR3 region has the DNA TGTGCCAGCAGTTTACTTCTCCGACGGGCGGGCCTTAATGAGCAGTTCTTC.

The chain has TRBV12-5 and TRBJ1-2; D ambiguous. With 3 bases removed from V and 4 bases from J, the gap between germline ends came to 6 bases. The V gene's germline CDR1 is LGHNT and CDR2 FRNRAP. The CDR3 runs 12 residues. CDR3 protein: CASGFSGYGYTF. The CDR3 DNA reads as TGTGCTAGTGGTTTTTCGGGCTATGGCTACACCTTC.

This clone was seen once. The gene calls are TRBV28 and TRBJ1-2; TRBD1 aligns across 8 bases. The CDR3 spans 14 residues. In germline, CDR1 is MDHEN, CDR2 SYDVKM. The junction had 1 base not matched to a gene; V was cut back by 2 bases and J by 2 bases. Here the CDR3 DNA reads TGTGCCAGCAGTTTAGCAGGGGGCAACTATGGCTACACCTTC. Residues: CASSLAGGNYGYTF.

This clone was observed a few times. V and J are TRBV4-1 and TRBJ2-7; a possible D gene is TRBD2 (6 bases). Germline loops: CDR1 MGHRA, CDR2 YSYEKL. The CDR3 sequence is 14 residues long. The V end lost 0 bases, the J end lost 4 bases, and 10 bases lay between the germline ends. The chain's CDR3 is CASSQESREYEQYF. CDR3 sequence (DNA): TGCGCCAGCAGCCAAGAGTCGCGGGAATACGAGCAGTACTTC.

This sequence joins TRBV12-5 and TRBJ2-3; TRBD2 matches 12 bases. V was clipped by 4 bases and J by 1 base; unmatched bases: 12. CDR3 length equals 19 residues. The germline gives CDR1 LGHNT, CDR2 FRNRAP. This chain's CDR3 is CASGWSLAGGGVRTDTQYF. The CDR3 nucleotides read TGTGCTAGTGGTTGGTCGCTAGCGGGAGGGGGGGTTCGCACAGATACGCAGTATTTT.

The CDR3 region has the DNA TGTGCCAGCAGTCTTCTGTCCTACGAGCAGTACTTC. Its translation: CASSLLSYEQYF. The chain joins TRBV28 to TRBJ2-7; D not resolved. Trimming shortened V by 5 bases and J by 1 base, and 6 bases separated the two germline ends. Per the germline V gene, CDR1 is MDHEN and CDR2 is SYDVKM. The CDR3 spans 12 residues.

The rearrangement uses TRBV4-1 and TRBJ2-1, with a weak D call TRBD1 (5 bases). The V and J ends lost 2 bases and 12 bases respectively, with 17 bases between them. This CDR3 is 14 amino acids long. Germline CDR1 reads MGHRA; CDR2 reads YSYEKL. CDR3 DNA sequence: TGCGCCAGCAGCCAACAAGGGGCCTCACGCGGGCAGTTCTTC. Translated: CASSQQGASRGQFF.

This clone has a single count. J is TRBJ2-1 and V is TRBV9; TRBD2 agrees at 15 bases. V dropped 4 bases and J dropped 7; count of bases not matched to a gene: 9. CDR1 is SGDLS and CDR2 is YYNGEE in the germline V gene. CDR3 length: 17 residues. CDR3 nucleotides: TGTGCCAGCAGCCCCGGGACTAGCGGGAGGAGGAATAATGAGCAGTTCTTC. It translates to CASSPGTSGRRNNEQFF.

This clone was detected only once. The rearrangement uses TRBV6-5 and TRBJ1-1; D not certain. Germline V gene sequence: CDR1 MNHEY, CDR2 SVGAGI. The CDR3 is 14 residues long. Trimming left V 6 bases short and J 4 bases short, with 15 bases between. The CDR3 is CASRWAGGGTEAFF. DNA of the CDR3: TGTGCCAGCAGATGGGCAGGTGGTGGCACTGAAGCTTTCTTT.

This rearrangement joins TRBV7-8 to TRBJ2-7; 11 bases align to TRBD2. CDR1 is SGHVS and CDR2 is FQNEAQ in the germline V gene. V shed 5 bases, J shed 6 bases, and the junction held 12 bases outside the gene matches. The length of the CDR3 is 16 residues. The CDR3 coding sequence is TGTGCCAGCAGCGGCCAACTAGCGGGAGAAGGAGGCGAGCAGTACTTC. Protein: CASSGQLAGEGGEQYF.

This clone was picked up one time. The sample carries other DNA sequences with the same CDR3. The J gene is TRBJ2-6, the V gene TRBV29-1; D is unresolved. The CDR3 length is 14 residues. Germline-derived CDR1 and CDR2 are SQVTM and ANQGSEA. Trimming took off 1 base at V and 0 bases at J, with 4 bases between the two ends. This chain's CDR3 is CSVEAGSGANVLTF. The CDR3 nucleotides read TGCAGCGTTGAAGCGGGCTCTGGGGCCAACGTCCTGACTTTC. The full variable domain, in which reference TRBV29-1 and TRBJ2-6 provide the parts outside the CDR3, is SAVISQKPSRDICQRGTSLTIQCQVDSQVTMMFWYRQQPGQSLTLIATANQGSEATYESGFVIDKFPISRPNLTFSTLTVSNMSPEDSSIYLCSVEAGSGANVLTFGAGSRLTVL.

The genes are TRBV10-3 and TRBJ2-7; TRBD2 aligns across 13 bases. Per the germline V gene, CDR1 is ENHRY and CDR2 is SYGVKD. The trim removed 11 bases at V and 5 bases at J, leaving 6 bases unmatched. This CDR3 is 13 amino acids long. Here the CDR3 reads CAVRTSGSNEQYF. CDR3 coding DNA: TGTGCCGTAAGGACTAGCGGGAGTAACGAGCAGTACTTC.

The chain has TRBV11-2 and TRBJ2-2, with 9 bases that match TRBD2. The CDR3 spans 17 residues. Trimming cost V 5 bases and J 6 bases; bases outside gene matches: 13. From germline, CDR1 is SGHAT and CDR2 FQNNGV. This CDR3 reads CASSLAYSGTSPGELFF. In nucleotides, the CDR3 is TGTGCCAGCAGCCTCGCGTACTCCGGGACTAGCCCCGGGGAGCTGTTTTTT.

The chain uses TRBV28 and TRBJ1-6; the D gene is possibly TRBD1 (6 bases). The CDR3 spans 15 residues. Germline V lookup: CDR1 MDHEN, CDR2 SYDVKM. The V end lost 6 bases, the J end lost 4 bases, and 13 bases lay between the germline ends. The CDR3 DNA is TGTGCCAGCAGGTCGCGGGGGCATTATAATTCACCCCTCCACTTT. This translates into CASRSRGHYNSPLHF. The variable domain in full, with the rest retrieved from reference TRBV28 and TRBJ1-6, is DVKVTQSSRYLVKRTGEKVFLECVQDMDHENMFWYRQDPGLGLRLIYFSYDVKMKEKGDIPEGYSVSREKKERFSLILESASTNQTSMYLCASRSRGHYNSPLHFGNGTRLTVT.

V usage is TRBV28 and J usage is TRBJ2-7; D remains unclear. Trimming stripped 3 bases from V and 7 bases from J, with 19 bases between. This CDR3 has 15 amino acids. The germline CDR1 and CDR2 sequences are MDHEN and SYDVKM. The CDR3 DNA is TGTGCCAGCAGTTTTACTCGCGGAACTACCTGGGAGCAGTACTTC. Amino acid sequence: CASSFTRGTTWEQYF.